This entry concerns a single T cell receptor (beta chain). These data originate in a study of blood T cell repertoires in COVID-19. This CDR3 has 14 residues. CDR1 and CDR2 (germline): MNHEY, SVGAGI. With 0 bases removed from V and 4 bases from J, the gap between germline ends came to 9 bases. Assay used: immunoSEQ multiplex PCR; TCRdb lists only in-frame clones, some missing. The data show about 59,000 clones, less than 90% seen once. The sequenced material came from peripheral blood. This sequence joins TRBV6-5 and TRBJ1-2; weak D call: TRBD1 (5 bases). The source is a man older than 75 in a cohort sampled during active COVID-19. CDR3 sequence reads: CASSYSFGGYGYTF. DNA for the CDR3: TGTGCCAGCAGTTACTCGTTCGGGGGCTATGGCTACACCTTC.